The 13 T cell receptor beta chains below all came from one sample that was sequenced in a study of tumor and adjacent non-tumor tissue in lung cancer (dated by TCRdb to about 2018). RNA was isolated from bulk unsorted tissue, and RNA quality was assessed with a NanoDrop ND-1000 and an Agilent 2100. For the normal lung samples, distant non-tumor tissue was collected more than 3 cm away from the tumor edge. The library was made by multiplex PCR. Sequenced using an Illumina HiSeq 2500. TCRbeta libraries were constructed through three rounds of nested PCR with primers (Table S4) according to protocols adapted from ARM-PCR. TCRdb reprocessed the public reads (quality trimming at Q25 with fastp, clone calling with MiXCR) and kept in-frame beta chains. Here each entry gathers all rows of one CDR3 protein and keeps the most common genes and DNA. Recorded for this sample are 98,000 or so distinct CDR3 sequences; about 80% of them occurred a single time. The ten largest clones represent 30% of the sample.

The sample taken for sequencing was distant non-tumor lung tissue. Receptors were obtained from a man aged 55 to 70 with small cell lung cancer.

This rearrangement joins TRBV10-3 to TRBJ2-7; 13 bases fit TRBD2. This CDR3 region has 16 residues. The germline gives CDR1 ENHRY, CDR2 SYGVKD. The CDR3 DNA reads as TGTGCCATCAATGACCCCAGGACTAGCGGGAGTTACGAACAGTACGTC. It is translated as CAINDPRTSGSYEQYV.

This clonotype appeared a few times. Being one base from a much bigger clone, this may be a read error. CDR3 loop: CSTRDRVLNTEAFF. The CDR3 coding sequence is TGCAGTACTAGAGACAGGGTGTTAAACACTGAAGCTTTCTTT. The chain carries TRBV20-1 and TRBJ1-1, with TRBD1 matching 7 bases. This CDR3 has 14 residues. Germline V gene data show CDR1 as DFQATT and CDR2 as SNEGSKA (reference sequence).

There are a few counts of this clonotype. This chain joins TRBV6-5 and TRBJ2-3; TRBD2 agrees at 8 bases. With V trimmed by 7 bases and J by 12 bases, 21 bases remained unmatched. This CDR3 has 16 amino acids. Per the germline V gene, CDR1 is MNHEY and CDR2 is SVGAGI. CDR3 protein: CASNSYRGREERTQYF. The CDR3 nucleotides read TGTGCCAGCAATTCCTACCGGGGGCGGGAGGAACGTACACAGTATTTT.

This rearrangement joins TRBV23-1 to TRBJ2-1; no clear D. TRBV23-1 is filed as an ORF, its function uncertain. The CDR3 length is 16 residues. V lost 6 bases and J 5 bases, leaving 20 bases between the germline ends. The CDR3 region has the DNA TGCGCCAGCAGCCACGGATTCCTTTTTCTCAACAATGAGCAGTTCTTC. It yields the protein CASSHGFLFLNNEQFF.

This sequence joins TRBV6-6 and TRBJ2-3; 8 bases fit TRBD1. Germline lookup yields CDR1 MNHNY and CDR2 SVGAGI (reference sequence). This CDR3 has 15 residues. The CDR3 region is CVSSFTGGGTDTQYF. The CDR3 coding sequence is TGTGTCAGTAGTTTCACAGGGGGAGGCACAGATACGCAGTATTTT.

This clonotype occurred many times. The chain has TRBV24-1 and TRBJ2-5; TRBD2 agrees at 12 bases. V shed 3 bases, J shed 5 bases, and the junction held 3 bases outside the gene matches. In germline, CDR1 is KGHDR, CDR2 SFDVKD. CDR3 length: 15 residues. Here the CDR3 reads CATSDPGTSGETQYF. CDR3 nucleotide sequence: TGTGCCACCAGTGATCCCGGGACTAGCGGGGAGACCCAGTACTTC.

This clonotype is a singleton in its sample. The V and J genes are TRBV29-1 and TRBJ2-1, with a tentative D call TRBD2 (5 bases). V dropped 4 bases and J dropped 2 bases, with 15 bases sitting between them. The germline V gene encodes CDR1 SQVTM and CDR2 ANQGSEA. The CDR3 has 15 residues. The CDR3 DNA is TGCAGCGTTGTATTAGAGGGCAGTCCCTACAATGAGCAGTTCTTC. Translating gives CSVVLEGSPYNEQFF.

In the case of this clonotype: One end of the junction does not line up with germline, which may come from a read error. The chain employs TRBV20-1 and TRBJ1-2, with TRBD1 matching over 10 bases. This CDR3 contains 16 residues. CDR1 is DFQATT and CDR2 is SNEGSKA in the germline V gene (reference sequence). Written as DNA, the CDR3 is TGCAGTGTTAATGGGACAGGGGCATACTCTGGCTATGACTACACCTTC. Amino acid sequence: CSVNGTGAYSGYDYTF.

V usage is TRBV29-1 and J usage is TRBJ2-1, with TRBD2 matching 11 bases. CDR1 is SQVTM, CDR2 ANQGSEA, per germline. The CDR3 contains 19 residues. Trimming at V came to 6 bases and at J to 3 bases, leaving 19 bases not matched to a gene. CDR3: CSVAGGASGRRFHYNEQFF. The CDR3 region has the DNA TGCAGCGTGGCGGGAGGGGCTAGCGGGAGGAGGTTCCACTACAATGAGCAGTTCTTC.

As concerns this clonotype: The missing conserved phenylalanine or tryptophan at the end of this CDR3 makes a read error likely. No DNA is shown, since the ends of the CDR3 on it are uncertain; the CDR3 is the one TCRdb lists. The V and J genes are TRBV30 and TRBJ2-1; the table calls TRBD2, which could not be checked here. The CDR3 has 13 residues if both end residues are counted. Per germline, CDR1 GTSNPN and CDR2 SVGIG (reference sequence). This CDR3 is CAWSSGTVDEHFL.

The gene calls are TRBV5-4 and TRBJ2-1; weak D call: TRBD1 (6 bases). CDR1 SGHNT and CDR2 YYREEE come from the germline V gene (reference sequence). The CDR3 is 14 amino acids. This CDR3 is CGSSFRDKYNEQFF. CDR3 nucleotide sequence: TGTGGCAGTAGCTTCCGGGACAAATACAATGAGCAGTTCTTC.

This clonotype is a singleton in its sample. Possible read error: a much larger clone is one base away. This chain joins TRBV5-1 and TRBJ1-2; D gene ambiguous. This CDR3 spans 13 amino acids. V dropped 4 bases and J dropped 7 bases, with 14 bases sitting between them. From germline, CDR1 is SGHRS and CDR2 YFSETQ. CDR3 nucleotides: TGCGCCAGCAGCCGAGGCGGGGTAAGTGGCTACACCTTC. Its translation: CASSRGGVSGYTF.

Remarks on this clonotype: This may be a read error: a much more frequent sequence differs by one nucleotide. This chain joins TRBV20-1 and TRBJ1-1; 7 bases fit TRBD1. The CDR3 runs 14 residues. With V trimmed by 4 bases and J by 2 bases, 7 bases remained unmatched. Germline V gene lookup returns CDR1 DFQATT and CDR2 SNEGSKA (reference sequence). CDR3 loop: CSAIDRVLNTEAFF. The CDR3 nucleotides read TGCAGTGCTATAGACAGGGTGTTAAACACTGAAGCTTTCTTT.